The 5 T cell receptor beta chains below all came from one sample that was sequenced in a study of beta chain features in type 1 diabetes. Findings and limits, study-wide: Significant though moderate, a shortening of TCRB CDR3s appeared in all four CD4+ subsets of Type 1 diabetes patients.

The study reverse transcribed the entire isolated RNA, so it sequenced expressed TCRB transcripts. TCRdb's copy holds only in-frame clones and misses some; the assay was immunoSEQ multiplex PCR. The sample carries over 600,000 clones, over 10% recorded once. These TCRs' antigens remain unknown. The sequenced sample consisted of naive CD4+ T cells from blood. These receptor sequences come from a man aged 25-45 years with type 1 diabetes.

This chain links TRBV11-2 with TRBJ2-3; 8 nucleotides match TRBD2. J was trimmed by 1 base and V by 5 bases; bases with no gene match: 5. CDR1 SGHAT and CDR2 FQNNGV come from the germline V gene. The length of the CDR3 is 15 residues. The CDR3 nucleotides read TGTGCCAGCAGCGGAGGACTAGCACGCACAGATACGCAGTATTTT. It specifies CASSGGLARTDTQYF.

This clone was seen more than once but under ten times. The V and J genes are TRBV27 and TRBJ2-5; no reliable D call. The CDR3 is made up of 12 amino acids. Germline CDR1 reads MNHEY; CDR2 reads SMNVEV (reference sequence). V was clipped by 7 bases and J by 1 base, with 7 bases between them. The CDR3 protein is CASKRFQETQYF. Here the CDR3 DNA reads TGTGCCAGCAAGCGTTTCCAAGAGACCCAGTACTTC.

The V gene is TRBV7-2, the J gene TRBJ2-1; no clear D gene. The length of the CDR3 is 15 residues. The V gene's germline CDR1 is SGHTA and CDR2 FQGNSA. The V end lost 1 base, the J end lost 4 bases, and 11 bases lay between the germline ends. The CDR3 nucleotides read TGTGCCAGCAGCTTAGGATCTGGTACTTACAATGAGCAGTTCTTC. Translating gives CASSLGSGTYNEQFF.

This clone was detected only a few times. The rearrangement links TRBV28 to TRBJ2-7, with a tentative D call TRBD2 (6 bases). Germline V CDR1 and CDR2: MDHEN, SYDVKM. The V end lost 5 bases, the J end lost 0 bases, and 17 bases lay between the germline ends. The CDR3 covers 16 residues. The CDR3 bases are TGTGCCAGCAGTCCCTTCCCGGGAGCAGCCTCCTACGAGCAGTACTTC. Amino acid sequence: CASSPFPGAASYEQYF. Together with reference TRBV28 and TRBJ2-7, the CDR3 gives the full variable domain: DVKVTQSSRYLVKRTGEKVFLECVQDMDHENMFWYRQDPGLGLRLIYFSYDVKMKEKGDIPEGYSVSREKKERFSLILESASTNQTSMYLCASSPFPGAASYEQYFGPGTRLTVT.

The CDR3 nucleotides read TGCGCCAGCAGCGAACGGACAGGGGGCCTTGGGGAGCAGTACTTC. Translated, it gives CASSERTGGLGEQYF. The rearrangement uses TRBV5-1 and TRBJ2-7; TRBD1 matches 11 bases. V lost 4 bases and J lost 7; bases outside the gene matches: 10. The germline V gene has CDR1 SGHRS and CDR2 YFSETQ. The CDR3 is 15 amino acids.